This T cell receptor beta chain was captured by sequencing in a study of control samples from healthy donors and cancer patients. The CDR3 totals 15 residues. Germline V lookup: CDR1 MNHNS, CDR2 SASEGT. The V and J ends lost 3 bases and 8 bases, in that order; junction bases with no gene match: 9. Using immunoSEQ multiplex PCR, the repertoire was profiled, and TCRdb retains in-frame clones only, with some absent. The data hold over 85,000 clones, with roughly 90% observed a single time. The clonotype was recovered from a woman aged 55-70 years with lung cancer. This rearrangement joins TRBV6-1 to TRBJ2-1; 8 bases match TRBD2. Sequencing was performed on PBMCs. The CDR3 region is CASSEGSGGQDEQFF. The CDR3 DNA reads as TGTGCCAGCAGTGAGGGGTCGGGGGGGCAGGATGAGCAGTTCTTC.